This passage covers 22 T cell receptor beta chains from one sample sequenced in a study of Tregs in tolerant kidney transplant recipients. Mixed chimerism was transient after nonmyeloablative marrow transplants from related graft donors. The data were produced by immunoSEQ multiplex PCR, yet TCRdb's version contains in-frame clones alone and is incomplete. The sample holds more than 70,000 clones; roughly 90% are singletons and the top ten take around 1.5%. The sample consisted of CD4+ T cells from blood (PBMCs), taken 24 months after the transplant. The origin of the receptors is a human patient who received a combined kidney and bone marrow transplant. Some T cells may arise from the graft donor.

The V gene is TRBV30, the J gene TRBJ1-4, with D unresolved. Trimming shortened V by 0 bases and J by 10 bases, and 21 bases separated the two germline ends. The germline V gene has CDR1 GTSNPN and CDR2 SVGIG (reference sequence). The CDR3 loop spans 16 amino acids. CDR3 protein: CAWSVPGKRQTTKLFF. The CDR3 region has the DNA TGTGCCTGGAGTGTACCGGGGAAACGCCAAACCACAAAACTGTTTTTT.

The chain joins TRBV11-3 to TRBJ2-1; D may be TRBD1 (5 bases). This CDR3 region has 15 residues. Germline lookup yields CDR1 SGHNT and CDR2 YENEEA. V was trimmed by 1 base and J by 0 bases, leaving 7 bases between them. The CDR3 bases are TGTGCCAGCAGCTTAGGTGGGGCCTCCTACAATGAGCAGTTCTTC. It is translated as CASSLGGASYNEQFF.

The genes are TRBV7-2 and TRBJ2-5; D possibly corresponds to TRBD2 (6 bases). CDR3 length equals 13 residues. From germline, CDR1 is SGHTA and CDR2 FQGNSA. The V end lost 4 bases, the J end lost 11 bases, and 17 bases lay between the germline ends. The CDR3 nucleotides are TGTGCCAGCAGCTCGATCCCACCGGGGGAGCAGTACTTC. Amino acids: CASSSIPPGEQYF.

The J gene is TRBJ2-3, the V gene TRBV29-1; 8 positions agree with TRBD1. The CDR3 is 14 amino acids. The germline gives CDR1 SQVTM, CDR2 ANQGSEA. V was clipped by 4 bases and J by 2 bases; unmatched bases: 5. The CDR3 region has the DNA TGCAGCGTTGGGGACAGGATAATCACAGATACGCAGTATTTT. Amino acid sequence: CSVGDRIITDTQYF.

The chain uses TRBV7-3 and TRBJ2-1, with 9 bases fitting TRBD2. Germline CDR1 is SGHTA and CDR2 is FQGTGA. V was pared by 2 bases and J by 7 bases, with 6 bases of the junction left unmatched. The CDR3 is 15 amino acids. The CDR3 DNA sequence: TGTGCCAGCAGCTTAGGAGTAGCGGGGGTTAATGAGCAGTTCTTC. This codes for CASSLGVAGVNEQFF.

The V call is TRBV6-4, the J call TRBJ2-7; 9 nucleotides agree with TRBD1. Trimming removed 4 bases from V and 0 bases from J; junction bases left unmatched: 13. Germline CDR1 is MRHNA and CDR2 is SNTAGT. The CDR3 is made up of 18 amino acids. The CDR3 DNA reads as TGTGCCAGCAGTGGGACAGGGGAATCCCATACCCGCTCCTACGAGCAGTACTTC. Its translation is CASSGTGESHTRSYEQYF.

The chain carries TRBV9 and TRBJ1-2; 7 bases fit TRBD1. CDR3 length: 12 amino acids. V lost 1 base and J lost 8; bases outside the gene matches: 2. The germline CDR1 and CDR2 sequences are SGDLS and YYNGEE. The CDR3 sequence is CASSVHRGGYTF. The CDR3 bases are TGTGCCAGCAGCGTACACAGGGGAGGCTACACCTTC.

The chain recombines TRBV5-4 with TRBJ2-2; D is unresolved. The CDR3 runs 11 residues. Trimming cost V 6 bases and J 7 bases, with 7 bases left between them. CDR1 and CDR2 (germline): SGHNT, YYREEE (reference sequence). The CDR3 loop is CASTFGGELFF. DNA for the CDR3: TGTGCCAGCACCTTCGGCGGGGAGCTGTTTTTT.

The chain uses TRBV29-1 and TRBJ2-3, with D unclear. From germline, CDR1 is SQVTM and CDR2 ANQGSEA. The CDR3 contains 12 residues. Trimming took off 4 bases at V and 2 bases at J, with 7 bases between the two ends. The CDR3 is CSVARPTDTQYF. Here the CDR3 DNA reads TGCAGCGTTGCTAGACCCACAGATACGCAGTATTTT.

V usage is TRBV7-2 and J usage is TRBJ2-7, with D perhaps matching TRBD1 (5 bases). The germline gives CDR1 SGHTA, CDR2 FQGNSA. The CDR3 spans 16 residues. The germline V and J ends were trimmed by 1 base and 5 bases, with 18 bases remaining between them. CDR3 residues: CASSLGGGRSTHEQYF. In DNA form, the CDR3 reads TGTGCCAGCAGCTTAGGGGGCGGCAGGAGCACCCACGAGCAGTACTTC.

The chain recombines TRBV4-1 with TRBJ2-1; 10 nucleotides align to TRBD2. Germline lookup yields CDR1 MGHRA and CDR2 YSYEKL. The CDR3 covers 14 residues. V shed 2 bases, J shed 8 bases, and the junction held 3 bases outside the gene matches. The DNA for the CDR3 is TGCGCCAGCAGCCAACCCAGCGGGAGGGATGAGCAGTTCTTC. The encoded protein is CASSQPSGRDEQFF.

The chain recombines TRBV27 with TRBJ2-3; 7 nucleotides agree with TRBD2. In germline, CDR1 is MNHEY, CDR2 SMNVEV (reference sequence). This CDR3 region has 17 residues. V lost 7 bases to trimming and J lost 3 bases; unmatched junction nucleotides: 16. CDR3 sequence: CASTRRAGWSGTDTQYF. The DNA of the CDR3 is TGTGCCAGCACCCGGCGAGCGGGGTGGTCCGGGACAGATACGCAGTATTTT.

The sample holds one count of this clone. This sequence joins TRBV25-1 and TRBJ1-5, with D uncertain. CDR3 length: 16 amino acids. V was shortened by 7 bases and J by 1 base, with 17 bases between the two germline ends. Germline V lookup: CDR1 MGHDK, CDR2 SYGVNS. The CDR3 bases are TGTGCCAGCAAAGACATCCCTCGCATGAGCAATCAGCCCCAGCATTTT. This gives the protein CASKDIPRMSNQPQHF.

The chain uses TRBV27 and TRBJ2-3; 7 nucleotides match TRBD1. V trimming: 5 bases; J trimming: 9 bases; junction bases outside the gene matches: 11. This CDR3 contains 14 residues. Germline lookup yields CDR1 MNHEY and CDR2 SMNVEV (reference sequence). The CDR3 sequence is CASSPARDSGTQYF. The CDR3 DNA follows: TGTGCCAGCAGTCCCGCCCGGGACAGTGGAACGCAGTATTTT.

The chain recombines TRBV6-5 with TRBJ2-1; D is undetermined. Looked up from germline, CDR1 is MNHEY and CDR2 is SVGAGI. The V end was cut by 2 bases, the J end by 7 bases, with 9 bases between. This CDR3 is 13 amino acids long. The CDR3 region is CASSYASTNEQFF. The DNA of the CDR3 is TGTGCCAGCAGTTACGCGAGCACGAATGAGCAGTTCTTC.

This chain uses TRBV18 with TRBJ2-7; unclear D gene. V lost 8 bases and J lost 7, with 12 bases in between. The germline CDR1 and CDR2 sequences are KGHSH and LQKENI. This CDR3 contains 11 residues. DNA for the CDR3: TGTGCCAGCCTCACTTACTGGGAGCAGTACTTC. It encodes CASLTYWEQYF.

This rearrangement joins TRBV5-1 to TRBJ2-7, with 9 bases lining up with TRBD1. Germline assignment: CDR1 SGHRS and CDR2 YFSETQ. After removal of 4 bases from V and 3 bases from J, the junction contained 5 bases not matched to a gene. This CDR3 is built from 14 residues. CDR3 region: CASSERQGVYEQYF. In DNA form, the CDR3 reads TGCGCCAGCAGCGAACGACAGGGGGTCTACGAGCAGTACTTC.

The chain has TRBV2 and TRBJ1-1; D unresolved. Germline V gene data show CDR1 as SNHLY and CDR2 as FYNNEI. This CDR3 has 13 residues. Trimming shortened V by 4 bases and J by 1 base, and 7 bases separated the two germline ends. CDR3: CASSAQQNTEAFF. CDR3 DNA sequence: TGTGCCAGCAGTGCACAGCAGAACACTGAAGCTTTCTTT.

The chain has TRBV4-1 and TRBJ2-5; 12 bases are shared with TRBD2. CDR1 MGHRA and CDR2 YSYEKL come from the germline V gene. The CDR3 is 19 residues long. V lost 0 bases, J lost 4 bases, and 12 bases stayed unmatched. The CDR3 loop is CASSQDLASGGAVLETQYF. CDR3 nucleotide sequence: TGCGCCAGCAGCCAAGATCTGGCTAGCGGGGGGGCCGTCTTAGAGACCCAGTACTTC.

This rearrangement joins TRBV10-3 to TRBJ2-1, with a weak D call TRBD1 (6 bases). Germline lookup yields CDR1 ENHRY and CDR2 SYGVKD. CDR3 size: 12 residues. Trimming removed 11 bases at V and 8 bases at J, with 16 bases between. CDR3 in amino acids: CAARDTGDEQFF. The DNA for the CDR3 is TGTGCCGCACGGGACACTGGGGATGAGCAGTTCTTC.

The chain carries TRBV6-1 and TRBJ1-1, with a weak D call TRBD1 (5 bases). The CDR3 sequence is 14 residues long. Germline V gene data show CDR1 as MNHNS and CDR2 as SASEGT. V shed 1 base and J shed 5 bases, with 11 bases lying between them. CDR3 in amino acids: CASSEVGRETEAFF. In nucleotides, the CDR3 is TGTGCCAGCAGTGAAGTGGGGCGGGAAACTGAAGCTTTCTTT.

The V call is TRBV21-1, the J call TRBJ1-4. TRBV21-1 is described as a pseudogene. The CDR3 sequence is 16 residues long. CDR3 DNA: TGTGCCAGCAGCAATTCGGAGGGCCTGAGGAAAGAAAAACTGTTTTTT. Translated, it gives CASSNSEGLRKEKLFF.